This record looks at one T cell receptor beta chain sequence and its context. Researchers ran the PCR with 60 Vbeta and 13 Jbeta primers. Sequencing was performed with immunoSEQ multiplex PCR; in TCRdb, only in-frame clones are kept and a portion is missing. The sample contains around 76,000 clones, 65% to 85% of which appear only once. The data derive from a study of cytomegalovirus exposure and HLA in healthy donors. Germline loops: CDR1 SGHRS, CDR2 YFSETQ. Germline trimming cut 4 bases from V and 0 bases from J; bases unmatched to any gene: 19. This CDR3 has 20 residues. The clonotype originates from a woman aged 35 to 49 in good health and CMV-seropositive. Specimen: PBMCs. This chain connects TRBV5-1 to TRBJ2-1; the match to TRBD1 covers 7 bases. The CDR3 sequence is CASSSRRTGQTHSSYNEQFF. The DNA for the CDR3 is TGCGCCAGCAGCAGCCGCCGGACAGGTCAAACCCATAGCTCCTACAATGAGCAGTTCTTC.